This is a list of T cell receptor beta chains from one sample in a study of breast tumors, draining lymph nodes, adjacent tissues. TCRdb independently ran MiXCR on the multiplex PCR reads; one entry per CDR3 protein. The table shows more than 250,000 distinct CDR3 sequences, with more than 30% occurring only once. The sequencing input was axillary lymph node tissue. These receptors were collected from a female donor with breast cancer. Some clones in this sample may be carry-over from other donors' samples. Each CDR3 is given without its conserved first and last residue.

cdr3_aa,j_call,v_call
ASSTGLAGVGETQY,TRBJ2-5,TRBV19
ASSLGLAGHYNEQF,TRBJ2-1,TRBV5-8
ASSSFGQTEH,TRBJ1-5,TRBV19
ASSHSEGQPQH,TRBJ1-5,TRBV6-2/TRBV6-3
ASLYHRGSNYGYT,TRBJ1-2,TRBV5-6
SARDGRLAAVQETQY,TRBJ2-5,TRBV20-1
ASSRHEVDEKLF,TRBJ1-4,TRBV5-5
ASSPGGPGASVLT,TRBJ2-6,TRBV5-1
ATSAGGGNEKLF,TRBJ1-4,TRBV24-1
ASSRIGGDEKLF,TRBJ1-4,TRBV4-1
ASSLPIRGNFHNEQF,TRBJ2-1,TRBV4-1
ASGLVMSSAQTYEQY,TRBJ2-7,TRBV12-5
ASSTASGTNT,TRBJ1-2,TRBV19
ASSLGRGASEQF,TRBJ2-1,TRBV28
SARDYGETLH,TRBJ1-6,TRBV20-1
ASTLGVSQPQH,TRBJ1-5,TRBV19
ASSLGYGREGDEQF,TRBJ2-1,TRBV5-4
ASSDGLGGELF,TRBJ2-2,TRBV2